This record looks at one TCR beta chain sequence and its context. Its matching antigen is unknown. This sample was taken from a study of PD-1 blockade in mismatch repair-deficient tumors. Study context: Enrolled about 2013-2017, patients had progressing, pretreated mismatch repair-deficient cancers of 12 to 13 types.

TCRdb's table, derived via immunoSEQ multiplex PCR, lists solely in-frame clones and lacks some. The sample consists of about 110,000 clones, 65% to 80% of them appearing once. The germline CDR1 and CDR2 sequences are MNHNY and SVGAGI (reference sequence). V was clipped by 7 bases and J by 9 bases; unmatched bases: 13. The CDR3 extends over 16 amino acids. Whole-study results and caveats: After pembrolizumab, tumor-resident clones rose rapidly, then generally contracted before radiologic responses.

This chain uses TRBV6-6 with TRBJ2-1; 12 positions match TRBD2. The origin of this receptor is an adult with mismatch repair-deficient cancer. The sequencing used peripheral blood, collected approximately 60 weeks after starting pembrolizumab. In nucleotides, the CDR3 is TGTGCCAGCACCGAATGGACTAGCGGGGTCCGTGGTGAGCAGTTCTTC. Its translation: CASTEWTSGVRGEQFF.